The present TCR beta chain was sequenced within a study of early T cells in non-severe SARS-CoV-2 infection. The overall study: Chains from this unsorted whole-blood bulk RNA could not be paired.

Researchers attached unique molecular identifiers to individual cDNA molecules. MiXCR was run by TCRdb on the 5' RACE reads, yielding one entry per CDR3 protein. The table shows some 37,000 distinct CDR3 sequences, with over 8.5% occurring only once. This clonotype appeared many times. The CDR3 spans 15 residues. The V and J ends lost 5 bases and 6 bases respectively, with 16 bases between them. The germline CDR1 and CDR2 sequences are SGHTA and FQGNSA. This receptor was obtained from an adult who was a healthcare worker with PCR-confirmed SARS-CoV-2 infection or an uninfected control (not recorded which). The chain carries TRBV7-2 and TRBJ2-2; D is perhaps TRBD1 or TRBD2 (6 bases each). The material sequenced was whole blood. The CDR3: CASSGGGNKAGELFF. The CDR3 DNA is TGTGCCAGCAGCGGAGGGGGGAACAAGGCCGGGGAGCTGTTTTTT.